Listed below are T cell receptor beta chains from one sample, sequenced in a study of blood T cell repertoires in COVID-19. The repertoire was sequenced with immunoSEQ multiplex PCR; TCRdb's copy has only in-frame clones and lacks some. The sample includes 100,000 to 150,000 clones, roughly 80% seen only once; the top ten take around 17%. Sequenced sample: peripheral blood. The receptors originated from a woman aged 45-60 years with acute or convalescent COVID-19. Both conserved end residues are part of each CDR3. D genes are given only for firm matches. The listing skips clone size in some rows; elsewhere it reads once, few, many or a size class.

. TRBJ1-4 TRBV19 . TGTGCCAGTTCGGCCTCAGGGGTAACTAATGAAAAACTGTTTTTT CASSASGVTNEKLFF
few TRBJ1-1 TRBV19 . TGTGCCAGTTCCTCGACAGGAAACACTGAAGCTTTCTTT CASSSTGNTEAFF
. TRBJ1-6 TRBV7-8 . TGTGCCAGCAGCTTAGCGCAGGGTATGCCTAATTCACCCCTCCACTTT CASSLAQGMPNSPLHF
. TRBJ1-5 TRBV4-1 . TGCGCCAGCAGCCAAGAACGGGGTGCGAGCAATCAGCCCCAGCATTTT CASSQERGASNQPQHF
. TRBJ2-3 TRBV19 . TGTGCCAGTAGTAGTAAACTAGCACCCCTCGGGAATACGCAGTATTTT CASSSKLAPLGNTQYF
. TRBJ2-1 TRBV6-4 TRBD1 TGTGCCAGCAGTGCAGGACAGGGGGGCTACAATGAGCAGTTCTTC CASSAGQGGYNEQFF
. TRBJ2-7 TRBV7-2 TRBD2 TGTGCCAGCAGCTTAGGACTAGCGGCGAGCTACGAGCAGTACTTC CASSLGLAASYEQYF
. TRBJ1-1 TRBV27 . TGTGCCAGCAGTCCCCGAACTTTACAGGGGAACACTGAAGCTTTCTTT CASSPRTLQGNTEAFF
. TRBJ2-1 TRBV9 . TGTGCCAGCGAAACCGGGACTGGCTACAATGAGCAGTTCTTC CASETGTGYNEQFF
. TRBJ1-2 TRBV24-1 . TGTGCCACCAGTCCTGGAGGGACCTATGGCTACACCTTC CATSPGGTYGYTF
. TRBJ2-1 TRBV6-5 . TGTGCCAGCAATAACTACAATGAGCAGTTCTTC CASNNYNEQFF
once TRBJ1-2 TRBV30 . TGTGCCTGGAGTGTACGCCCGTCTACTAACTATGGCTACACCTTC CAWSVRPSTNYGYTF
. TRBJ1-2 TRBV25-1 . TGTGCCAGCAGTGAGCCCGGGGACTATGGCTACACCTTC CASSEPGDYGYTF
few TRBJ1-5 TRBV6-5 TRBD1 TGTGCCAGCGGGGACAGTTCCGTCGCACAGCCCCAGCATTTT CASGDSSVAQPQHF
. TRBJ2-2 TRBV6-4 . TGTGCCAGCAGTGACAGACTAGACACCGGGGAGCTGTTTTTT CASSDRLDTGELFF
. TRBJ1-1 TRBV5-1 . TGCGCCAGCAGCTTGGTGTCAAGCCTTGTGAACACTGAAGCTTTCTTT CASSLVSSLVNTEAFF
. TRBJ2-1 TRBV6-2/TRBV6-3 TRBD1 TGTGCCAGCAGTCACCCGACAGGGTACAATGAGCAGTTCTTC CASSHPTGYNEQFF
. TRBJ2-3 TRBV6-5 . TGTGCCAGCAGACAAGGGCAGACAGAAGATACGCAGTATTTT CASRQGQTEDTQYF
once TRBJ2-7 TRBV7-9 TRBD2 TGTGCCAGCAGCTTAGATAGCGGGGCGTTCTCCTACGAGCAGTACTTC CASSLDSGAFSYEQYF
. TRBJ2-2 TRBV19 . TGTGCCAGTAGTAGGGCCCAGAACACCGGGGAGCTGTTTTTT CASSRAQNTGELFF
. TRBJ1-5 TRBV19 . TGTGCCAGTACAAGCGTACTGAATAGCAATCAGCCCCAGCATTTT CASTSVLNSNQPQHF
few TRBJ2-2 TRBV5-6 TRBD1 TGTGCCAGCAGCTTGGTTGGACAGGGAGTCACCGGGGAGCTGTTTTTT CASSLVGQGVTGELFF
. TRBJ2-1 TRBV19 TRBD1 TGTGCCAGTAGTGAGGCCGGGACAGGGCTCAATGAGCAGTTCTTC CASSEAGTGLNEQFF
. TRBJ1-1 TRBV7-2 . TGTGCCAGCAGCTCACATCTCGGGGGGAGGAACACTGAAGCTTTCTTT CASSSHLGGRNTEAFF
. TRBJ1-2 TRBV4-1 . TGCGCCAGCAGCCAAGCTGACGACAGCTTCTACTATGGCTACACCTTC CASSQADDSFYYGYTF
. TRBJ2-5 TRBV5-8 TRBD1 TGTGCCAGCAGCCCCCGGACAGGGTACCAAGAGACCCAGTACTTC CASSPRTGYQETQYF
. TRBJ1-1 TRBV24-1 . TGTGCCACCACTGGGCCGGGGGGTACTGAAGCTTTCTTT CATTGPGGTEAFF
. TRBJ1-1 TRBV12-3/TRBV12-4 . TGTGCCAGCAGTTTCGGGACATACACTGAAGCTTTCTTT CASSFGTYTEAFF
. TRBJ1-1 TRBV7-9 TRBD1 TGTGCCAGCAGCTTGACAGGGCTGTCCGACGCTTTCTTT CASSLTGLSDAFF
many TRBJ1-1 TRBV6-6 . TGTGCCAGCCAAGAACGCGGGGGAGGGACTGAAGCTTTCTTT CASQERGGGTEAFF
. TRBJ2-2 TRBV4-2 . TGTGCCAGCAGCCGAACTGAGGCCGGGGAGCTGTTTTTT CASSRTEAGELFF
. TRBJ1-3 TRBV12-5 . TGTGCTAGTGGTTTGGTCGGCTCTGGAAACACCATATATTTT CASGLVGSGNTIYF
. TRBJ1-2 TRBV12-3/TRBV12-4 . TGTGCCAGCAGTTTAGGTAACAGCTATGGCTACACCTTC CASSLGNSYGYTF
. TRBJ1-1 TRBV28 TRBD1 TGTGCCAGCAGTACGGGACAGGTGAACACTGAAGCTTTCTTT CASSTGQVNTEAFF
. TRBJ1-2 TRBV27 TRBD1 TGTGCCAGCAGTTCAGCTCTACACTTTGGACAGGGCGCCTATGGCTACACCTTC CASSSALHFGQGAYGYTF
. TRBJ1-3 TRBV9 . TGTGCCAGCAGCGTAGCTATTGCAGGGAAGGGAAACACCATATATTTT CASSVAIAGKGNTIYF
. TRBJ2-7 TRBV19 TRBD1 TGTGCCACCTCCGGACAGGGAAGCTCCTACGAGCAGTACTTC CATSGQGSSYEQYF
. TRBJ1-2 TRBV3-1/TRBV3-2 TRBD1 TGTGCCAGCAGCTTTGGACCGGACAGGAGGATTTATGGCTACACCTTC CASSFGPDRRIYGYTF
. TRBJ1-3 TRBV18 . TGTGCCAGCTCACTGCAGGACCGGGACTCTATCTCTGGAAACACCATATATTTT CASSLQDRDSISGNTIYF
. TRBJ1-2 TRBV30 TRBD1 TGTGCCTGGAGAAATAAAGGACAGGCGGGGATCTATGGCTACACCTTC CAWRNKGQAGIYGYTF
. TRBJ2-4 TRBV5-6 . TGTGCCAGCAGCTTCGGTGGGCCTAACATTCAGTACTTC CASSFGGPNIQYF
. TRBJ1-6 TRBV19 TRBD1 TGTGCCAGTAGTACCTCCGGGACAGGGGCACCGGGACCCCTCCACTTT CASSTSGTGAPGPLHF
few TRBJ1-4 TRBV2 . TGTGCCAGCAGTGCGGGGTTGCGGAATGAAAAACTGTTTTTT CASSAGLRNEKLFF
. TRBJ1-2 TRBV10-2 . TGCGCCAGCAGTGCATCCGGGGTTTTCTATGGCTACACCTTC CASSASGVFYGYTF
. TRBJ2-7 TRBV12-3/TRBV12-4 . TGTGCCAGCAGTCCCCCCGGCTACGAGCAGTACTTC CASSPPGYEQYF